The 29 T cell receptor beta chains reported below all come from one sample, sequenced in a study of T cells after somatic rescue of genetic block. Using immunoSEQ multiplex PCR, the repertoire was profiled, and TCRdb retains in-frame clones only, with some absent. Among 88,000 or so clones, around 89% were seen once, and the ten largest hold around 1.6%. Sequenced material: peripheral blood mononuclear cells (PBMCs). The receptors shown here come from a woman aged 18-35 years.

The chain employs TRBV28 and TRBJ1-5; a weak D match, TRBD1 (5 bases). V was shortened by 7 bases and J by 3 bases, with 13 bases between the two germline ends. The CDR3 runs to 14 residues. CDR1 MDHEN and CDR2 SYDVKM come from the germline V gene. The CDR3 sequence: CASIGGGYNQPQHF. The CDR3 DNA reads as TGTGCCAGCATCGGCGGGGGGTACAATCAGCCCCAGCATTTT.

The chain uses TRBV30 and TRBJ1-5, with 10 bases identical to TRBD1. This CDR3 is built from 12 residues. Germline trimming cut 8 bases from V and 4 bases from J; bases unmatched to any gene: 2. Germline loops: CDR1 GTSNPN, CDR2 SVGIG (reference sequence). CDR3 residues: CAQGQGNQPQHF. For the CDR3, the DNA is TGTGCCCAGGGACAGGGGAATCAGCCCCAGCATTTT.

In this sample, this clone is medium-sized. The genes are TRBV5-4 and TRBJ2-7; possibly TRBD2 for D (5 bases). Germline CDR1 is SGHNT and CDR2 is YYREEE (reference sequence). V dropped 4 bases and J dropped 3 bases, with 5 bases sitting between them. CDR3 length: 11 amino acids. CDR3 sequence (DNA): TGTGCCAGCAGCCGGGACTACGAGCAGTACTTC. It translates to CASSRDYEQYF.

CDR3 sequence reads: CASSHITSGRLEQYF. CDR3 nucleotides: TGTGCCAGCAGCCACATCACTAGCGGGAGGCTCGAGCAGTACTTC. The genes are TRBV5-4 and TRBJ2-7; 12 positions agree with TRBD2. J lost 6 bases, V lost 4 bases, and 8 bases had no gene match. Per the germline V gene, CDR1 is SGHNT and CDR2 is YYREEE (reference sequence). This CDR3 contains 15 residues.

The J gene is TRBJ1-1, the V gene TRBV7-2; D is ambiguous. Germline CDR1 reads SGHTA; CDR2 reads FQGNSA. V was trimmed by 5 bases and J by 8 bases, leaving 21 bases between them. This CDR3 contains 15 residues. The CDR3 coding sequence is TGTGCCAGCAGCGCCAGACCGGACCTTTCGGGGGAAGCTTTCTTT. It encodes CASSARPDLSGEAFF. The full variable domain, completed using reference TRBV7-2 and TRBJ1-1, is GAGVSQSPSNKVTEKGKDVELRCDPISGHTALYWYRQSLGQGLEFLIYFQGNSAPDKSGLPSDRFSAERTGGSVSTLTIQRTQQEDSAVYLCASSARPDLSGEAFFGQGTRLTVV.

The gene calls are TRBV4-1 and TRBJ1-1; D remains unclear. V lost 1 base, J lost 0 bases, and 15 bases lay in between. The length of the CDR3 is 17 residues. In germline, CDR1 is MGHRA, CDR2 YSYEKL. CDR3 in DNA: TGCGCCAGCAGCCAAGGGGTGGGCTCTCACATGAACACTGAAGCTTTCTTT. Protein: CASSQGVGSHMNTEAFF.

The V gene is TRBV7-8, the J gene TRBJ2-3, with TRBD2 matching over 15 bases. Germline V gene data show CDR1 as SGHVS and CDR2 as FQNEAQ. CDR3 length: 21 amino acids. Unmatched junction bases numbered 14, after V lost 2 bases and J lost 2 bases. The DNA for the CDR3 is TGTGCCAGCAGCTTAAGATCGCCGGGACTAGCGGGAGGATTGATCACAGATACGCAGTATTTT. It is translated as CASSLRSPGLAGGLITDTQYF.

The genes are TRBV7-8 and TRBJ2-5, with a possible D match to TRBD2 (6 bases). CDR1 SGHVS and CDR2 FQNEAQ come from the germline V gene. V lost 5 bases to trimming and J lost 5 bases, with 24 bases between them. There are 17 residues in the CDR3. Here the CDR3 DNA reads TGTGCCAGCAGCCCGACCCTAGGGACCTTGACTAGGGAGACCCAGTACTTC. Translation: CASSPTLGTLTRETQYF.

The chain links TRBV12-5 to TRBJ2-7, with 10 bases matching TRBD1. The length of the CDR3 is 16 residues. Trimming at V came to 0 bases and at J to 4 bases, leaving 6 bases not matched to a gene. CDR1 is LGHNT, CDR2 FRNRAP, per germline. As DNA, the CDR3 is TGTGCTAGTGGTTTGGTACTAGACAGGGGGCTTTACGAGCAGTACTTC. It yields the protein CASGLVLDRGLYEQYF.

V and J are TRBV6-6 and TRBJ1-1; 7 bases match TRBD1. This CDR3 region has 11 residues. Germline-derived CDR1 and CDR2 are MNHNY and SVGAGI (reference sequence). J was trimmed by 4 bases and V by 11 bases; bases with no gene match: 4. The CDR3 sequence: CAVQGRTEAFF. In nucleotides, the CDR3 is TGTGCCGTACAGGGGCGCACTGAAGCTTTCTTT.

CDR3 region: CASSATGGGPYEQYF. In DNA form, the CDR3 reads TGTGCCAGCAGTGCGACAGGGGGTGGGCCCTACGAGCAGTACTTC. The rearrangement joins TRBV6-5 to TRBJ2-7, with 9 bases that match TRBD1. Germline V gene data show CDR1 as MNHEY and CDR2 as SVGAGI. V trimming: 5 bases; J trimming: 2 bases; junction bases outside the gene matches: 7. The CDR3 sequence is 15 residues long.

The genes are TRBV5-1 and TRBJ1-1; 10 positions match TRBD1. Germline V lookup: CDR1 SGHRS, CDR2 YFSETQ. The CDR3 runs 13 residues. J lost 7 bases, V lost 4 bases, and 4 bases had no gene match. The CDR3 region is CASSGTGDNEAFF. The CDR3 nucleotides are TGCGCCAGCAGCGGGACAGGGGATAATGAAGCTTTCTTT. The whole variable domain, remainder taken from reference TRBV5-1 and TRBJ1-1, is KAGVTQTPRYLIKTRGQQVTLSCSPISGHRSVSWYQQTPGQGLQFLFEYFSETQRNKGNFPGRFSGRQFSNSRSEMNVSTLELGDSALYLCASSGTGDNEAFFGQGTRLTVV.

This chain joins TRBV5-1 and TRBJ2-7; D is possibly TRBD2 (6 bases). Per germline, CDR1 SGHRS and CDR2 YFSETQ. The CDR3 is 16 residues long. V was clipped by 6 bases and J by 5 bases, with 24 bases between them. The CDR3 reads CASTWGSAGKFHEQYF. The DNA for the CDR3 is TGCGCCAGCACCTGGGGGTCGGCGGGGAAATTCCACGAGCAGTACTTC.

The chain is built from TRBV6-1 and TRBJ1-4; no clear D. V was clipped by 6 bases and J by 4 bases, with 12 bases between them. Germline-derived CDR1 and CDR2 are MNHNS and SASEGT. The CDR3 is 14 residues long. DNA of the CDR3: TGTGCCAGCAGGGAGGTTGCCTTTAATGAAAAACTGTTTTTT. Translation gives CASREVAFNEKLFF.

The V call is TRBV25-1, the J call TRBJ2-7; a weak D match, TRBD1 (5 bases). Per the germline V gene, CDR1 is MGHDK and CDR2 is SYGVNS. V lost 2 bases and J lost 0, with 14 bases in between. This CDR3 comprises 16 residues. This chain's CDR3 is CASSEVAKGPSYEQYF. DNA of the CDR3: TGTGCCAGCAGTGAAGTCGCGAAGGGGCCCTCCTACGAGCAGTACTTC.

The gene calls are TRBV18 and TRBJ2-3; unclear D gene. V was pared by 7 bases and J by 2 bases, with 10 bases between. Germline loops: CDR1 KGHSH, CDR2 LQKENI. The CDR3 consists of 13 residues. CDR3 amino acids: CASYPRLTDTQYF. DNA of the CDR3: TGTGCCAGCTACCCCCGGCTCACAGATACGCAGTATTTT.

The chain is built from TRBV19 and TRBJ2-3; D not resolved. The CDR3 has 15 residues. The V and J ends lost 9 bases and 2 bases respectively, with 18 bases between them. From germline, CDR1 is LNHDA and CDR2 SQIVND (reference sequence). In nucleotides, the CDR3 is TGTGCCAGCCAGGACGTGGCGGTGGCCACAGATACGCAGTATTTT. Amino acids: CASQDVAVATDTQYF.

V and J are TRBV5-4 and TRBJ2-2; D possibly corresponds to TRBD2 (6 bases). Germline V lookup: CDR1 SGHNT, CDR2 YYREEE (reference sequence). Trimming stripped 3 bases from V and 5 bases from J, with 17 bases between. This CDR3 comprises 16 residues. In DNA, the CDR3 is TGTGCCAGCAGCTGGGTTACCGGGAGAAGTACCGGGGAGCTGTTTTTT. This translates into CASSWVTGRSTGELFF. The whole variable domain, remainder taken from reference TRBV5-4 and TRBJ2-2, is ETGVTQSPTHLIKTRGQQVTLRCSSQSGHNTVSWYQQALGQGPQFIFQYYREEENGRGNFPPRFSGLQFPNYSSELNVNALELDDSALYLCASSWVTGRSTGELFFGEGSRLTVL.

V is TRBV4-1 and J is TRBJ1-1; no clear D. This CDR3 contains 16 residues. Trimming took off 4 bases at V and 1 base at J, with 16 bases between the two ends. The germline gives CDR1 MGHRA, CDR2 YSYEKL. CDR3 DNA sequence: TGCGCCAGCAGCCGAGCGGAACGACGGGGGAACACTGAAGCTTTCTTT. The encoded protein is CASSRAERRGNTEAFF.

The chain recombines TRBV5-6 with TRBJ1-5; D gene uncertain. CDR1 SGHDT and CDR2 YYEEEE come from the germline V gene. The CDR3 loop spans 14 amino acids. V lost 0 bases, J lost 7 bases, and 11 bases lay in between. CDR3 sequence: CASSLAAQNQPQHF. DNA of the CDR3: TGTGCCAGCAGCTTGGCCGCGCAGAACCAGCCCCAGCATTTT.

This chain uses TRBV6-6 with TRBJ1-4, with D perhaps TRBD1 (6 bases). The CDR3 is 15 amino acids. The V end lost 5 bases, the J end lost 12 bases, and 22 bases lay between the germline ends. The germline gives CDR1 MNHNY, CDR2 SVGAGI (reference sequence). CDR3 DNA: TGTGCCAGCAGTAGGGTCGGGGACCCTAAGGGGGAACTGTTTTTT. It translates to CASSRVGDPKGELFF.

The chain carries TRBV5-4 and TRBJ2-6, with D unresolved. The CDR3 consists of 15 residues. Trimming cost V 6 bases and J 2 bases, with 12 bases left between them. Per the germline V gene, CDR1 is SGHNT and CDR2 is YYREEE (reference sequence). The CDR3 region is CASTKIPPGANVLTF. The CDR3 DNA follows: TGTGCCAGCACCAAAATTCCCCCTGGGGCCAACGTCCTGACTTTC.

This chain joins TRBV7-9 and TRBJ2-2; TRBD1 matches at 9 bases. This CDR3 has 15 amino acids. Trimming at V came to 4 bases and at J to 5 bases, leaving 5 bases not matched to a gene. Germline V gives CDR1 SEHNR, CDR2 FQNEAQ (reference sequence). In DNA, the CDR3 is TGTGCCAGCAGCTGGGGACAGGGAGGAACCGGGGAGCTGTTTTTT. Encoded protein: CASSWGQGGTGELFF.

The chain uses TRBV14 and TRBJ2-4, with D unclear. The CDR3 loop spans 12 amino acids. Trimming took 1 base from V and 5 from J, leaving 3 bases between them. Germline assignment: CDR1 SGHDN and CDR2 FVKESK. The CDR3 DNA reads as TGTGCCAGCAGCCAAGTTGAAAACATTCAGTACTTC. Translation: CASSQVENIQYF.

The CDR3 DNA sequence: TGTGCCAGCACCTCCGGGAGGGGCTGGAATCAGCCCCAGCATTTT. It translates to CASTSGRGWNQPQHF. The V call is TRBV28, the J call TRBJ1-5; possible D gene TRBD1, 5 bases. Trimming pared 7 bases from V and 4 bases from J, leaving 17 bases between. CDR3 length: 15 residues. Germline V lookup: CDR1 MDHEN, CDR2 SYDVKM.

This chain links TRBV5-1 with TRBJ2-1, with D possibly called TRBD1 or TRBD2 (5 bases each). This CDR3 spans 15 amino acids. V gave up 4 bases and J gave up 1 base, with 12 bases separating them. Germline values: CDR1 SGHRS, CDR2 YFSETQ. This chain's CDR3 is CASSPGGPSYNEQFF. In DNA form, the CDR3 reads TGCGCCAGCAGCCCTGGGGGACCGTCCTACAATGAGCAGTTCTTC.

The J gene is TRBJ2-6, the V gene TRBV11-2, with a weak D call TRBD2 (5 bases). CDR3 length: 16 amino acids. CDR1 and CDR2 (germline): SGHAT, FQNNGV. V was cut by 5 bases and J by 0 bases, with 11 bases left in between. The DNA of the CDR3 is TGTGCCAGCAGCCGTGACGGGAACTCTGGGGCCAACGTCCTGACTTTC. Protein: CASSRDGNSGANVLTF.

The chain employs TRBV2 and TRBJ1-1; no clear D gene. This CDR3 comprises 13 residues. Per the germline V gene, CDR1 is SNHLY and CDR2 is FYNNEI. V was cut by 3 bases and J by 7 bases, with 12 bases left in between. Here the CDR3 DNA reads TGTGCCAGCAGTGAGGCCGGGGAGGGTGAAGCTTTCTTT. Amino acids: CASSEAGEGEAFF.

V gene TRBV11-2 combines with J gene TRBJ2-1; tentatively, D is TRBD2 (6 bases). Trimming took 0 bases from V and 8 from J, leaving 11 bases between them. The CDR3 runs 14 residues. Germline lookup yields CDR1 SGHAT and CDR2 FQNNGV. The CDR3 bases are TGTGCCAGCAGCTTAGATAGTTGGGGGGATGAGCAGTTCTTC. The encoded protein is CASSLDSWGDEQFF. Full variable domain (outside the CDR3, taken from reference TRBV11-2 and TRBJ2-1): EAGVAQSPRYKIIEKRQSVAFWCNPISGHATLYWYQQILGQGPKLLIQFQNNGVVDDSQLPKDRFSAERLKGVDSTLKIQPAKLEDSAVYLCASSLDSWGDEQFFGPGTRLTVL.